This T cell receptor (beta chain) was captured in a study of beta chain features in type 1 diabetes. In total, each donor contributed a single heparinised blood draw that averaged approximately 120 mL. cDNA synthesis used the whole RNA isolate, giving expressed TCRB sequences. Repertoires were generated with immunoSEQ multiplex PCR, while TCRdb's copy carries only in-frame clones and drops some. Found here are about 410,000 clones, 11% to 15% of them singletons; the top ten hold roughly 0.04%. This clone was seen a handful of times. Other DNA sequences in the same sample also yield this CDR3. The CDR3 extends over 15 amino acids. Germline loops: CDR1 SEHNR, CDR2 FQNEAQ (reference sequence). J lost 1 base, V lost 2 bases, and 0 bases had no gene match.

The source of this sequence is a man younger than 45 in good health. V gene TRBV7-9 combines with J gene TRBJ2-3, with 10 bases identical to TRBD2. Input material: naive CD4+ T cells from blood. CDR3 sequence: CASSLLAGGTDTQYF. CDR3 sequence (DNA): TGTGCCAGCAGCTTACTAGCGGGAGGCACAGATACGCAGTATTTT.